Described below is a single TCR beta chain sequence and its context. The data were obtained in a study of blood T cell repertoires in COVID-19. Overall study context: Samples of COVID-19 (acute and convalescent) were obtained from the United States, Italy and Spain. Sample material is recorded as cDNA or gDNA derived from T cells, B-cell-depleted T cells, or PBMCs.

Participants reported their clinical history, and cohort assignment relied on those reports. Assay used: immunoSEQ multiplex PCR; TCRdb lists only in-frame clones, some missing. The sample lists almost 400,000 clones, roughly 90% occurring once. The source is a woman aged 25 to 39 with acute COVID-19. What was sequenced was PBMCs or T cells enriched from blood (not recorded which).

The CDR3 sequence is CASSFGLPNYEQYF. CDR3 bases: TGTGCCAGCAGCTTTGGACTCCCTAACTACGAGCAGTACTTC. The chain couples TRBV7-9 to TRBJ2-7; tentative D call: TRBD2 (5 bases). V lost 3 bases to trimming and J lost 3 bases, with 12 bases between them. The germline CDR1 and CDR2 sequences are SEHNR and FQNEAQ (reference sequence). The CDR3 totals 14 residues. Using reference TRBV7-9 and TRBJ2-7 for the parts outside the CDR3, the full variable domain is DTGVSQNPRHKITKRGQNVTFRCDPISEHNRLYWYRQTLGQGPEFLTYFQNEAQLEKSRLLSDRFSAERPKGSFSTLEIQRTEQGDSAMYLCASSFGLPNYEQYFGPGTRLTVT.